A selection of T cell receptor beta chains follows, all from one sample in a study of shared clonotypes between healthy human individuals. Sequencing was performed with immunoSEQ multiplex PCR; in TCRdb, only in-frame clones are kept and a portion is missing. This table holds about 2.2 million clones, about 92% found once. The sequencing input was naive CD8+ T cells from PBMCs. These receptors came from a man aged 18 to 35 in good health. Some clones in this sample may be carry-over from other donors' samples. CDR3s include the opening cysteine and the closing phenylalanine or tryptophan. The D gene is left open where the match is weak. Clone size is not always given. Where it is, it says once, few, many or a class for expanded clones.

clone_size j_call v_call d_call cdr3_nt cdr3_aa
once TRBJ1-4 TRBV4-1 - TGCGCCAGCAGCCAAGCGGGGAAACCCGAAAAACTGTTTTTT CASSQAGKPEKLFF
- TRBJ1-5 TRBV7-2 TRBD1 TGTGCCAGCAGCTTATTACCCTACAGGGGGGATCAGCCCCAGCATTTT CASSLLPYRGDQPQHF
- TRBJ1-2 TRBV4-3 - TGCGCCAGCAGCCAAGGTCGGGGGTCTTCCTATGGCTACACCTTC CASSQGRGSSYGYTF
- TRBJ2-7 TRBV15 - TGTGCCACCAGCCCTCGACTAGGTCCCCACTACGAGCAGTACTTC CATSPRLGPHYEQYF
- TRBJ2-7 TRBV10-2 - TGCGCCAGCCGCTATTCACTAGACGGCGAGCAGTACTTC CASRYSLDGEQYF
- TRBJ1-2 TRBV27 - TGTGCCAGCAGTTTATCGGAGACGGCAGGCTACACCTTC CASSLSETAGYTF
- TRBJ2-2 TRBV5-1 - TGCGCCAGCGAACCAGGTACGATTTGGGAGCTGTTTTTT CASEPGTIWELFF
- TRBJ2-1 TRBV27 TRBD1 TGTGCCAGCAGTCTCGACAGGGGTGATGAGCAGTTCTTC CASSLDRGDEQFF
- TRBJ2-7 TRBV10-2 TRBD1 TGCGCCAGCTTAGGGACAGGGTCCTACGAGCAGTACTTC CASLGTGSYEQYF
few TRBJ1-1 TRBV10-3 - TGTGCCATCCTCCGTGGGGGTGAAGCTTTCTTT CAILRGGEAFF
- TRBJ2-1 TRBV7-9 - TGTGCCAGCAGCCGGGACTACAATGAGCAGTTCTTC CASSRDYNEQFF
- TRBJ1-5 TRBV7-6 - TGTGCCAGCAGCTTAAGTCACAGGTCCAATCAGCCCCAGCATTTT CASSLSHRSNQPQHF
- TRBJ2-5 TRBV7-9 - TGTGCCAGCAGCCAGCTGGATCAAGAGACCCAGTACTTC CASSQLDQETQYF
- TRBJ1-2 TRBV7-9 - TGTGCCAGCAGCTTAGCCGGGAATTATGGCTACACCTTC CASSLAGNYGYTF
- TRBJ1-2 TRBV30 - TGTGCCTGGAGTGTAAGTGGCGCAGGAGCCGACACCTTC CAWSVSGAGADTF
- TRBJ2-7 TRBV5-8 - TGTGCCAGCAGCTTTCCCCAGGGCTACTACGAGCAGTACTTC CASSFPQGYYEQYF
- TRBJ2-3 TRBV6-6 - TGTGCCAGCAGTACCCCGGGGATATTAAGCACAGATACGCAGTATTTT CASSTPGILSTDTQYF
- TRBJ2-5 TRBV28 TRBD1 TGTGCCAGCAGTTTTTCAACAGGGGAAGAGACCCAGTACTTC CASSFSTGEETQYF
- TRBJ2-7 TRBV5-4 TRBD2 TGTGCCAGCAGCTTGGCGGTTCGGGGAGCGGGAGGGGATGGGGAGCAGTACTTC CASSLAVRGAGGDGEQYF
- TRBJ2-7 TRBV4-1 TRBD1 TGCGCCAGCAGCCTTGAGCCCGGGACAGGGGAAGACGAGCAGTACTTC CASSLEPGTGEDEQYF
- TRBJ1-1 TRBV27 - TGTGCCAGCAGTTTACACGGGAAGAGCACTGAAGCTTTCTTT CASSLHGKSTEAFF
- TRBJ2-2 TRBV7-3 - TGTGCCAGCAGCTTGGAACGGGGGAACACCGGGGAGCTGTTTTTT CASSLERGNTGELFF
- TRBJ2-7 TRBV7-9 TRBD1 TGTGCCAGCAGCTACGACAGGGAAGCCTACGAGCAGTACTTC CASSYDREAYEQYF
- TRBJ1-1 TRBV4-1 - TGCGCCAGCAGCCAAGATCGATTGGGGAACACTGAAGCTTTCTTT CASSQDRLGNTEAFF
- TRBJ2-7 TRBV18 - TGTGCCAGCTCACCAGACTCAAGCTCCTACGAGCAGTACTTC CASSPDSSSYEQYF